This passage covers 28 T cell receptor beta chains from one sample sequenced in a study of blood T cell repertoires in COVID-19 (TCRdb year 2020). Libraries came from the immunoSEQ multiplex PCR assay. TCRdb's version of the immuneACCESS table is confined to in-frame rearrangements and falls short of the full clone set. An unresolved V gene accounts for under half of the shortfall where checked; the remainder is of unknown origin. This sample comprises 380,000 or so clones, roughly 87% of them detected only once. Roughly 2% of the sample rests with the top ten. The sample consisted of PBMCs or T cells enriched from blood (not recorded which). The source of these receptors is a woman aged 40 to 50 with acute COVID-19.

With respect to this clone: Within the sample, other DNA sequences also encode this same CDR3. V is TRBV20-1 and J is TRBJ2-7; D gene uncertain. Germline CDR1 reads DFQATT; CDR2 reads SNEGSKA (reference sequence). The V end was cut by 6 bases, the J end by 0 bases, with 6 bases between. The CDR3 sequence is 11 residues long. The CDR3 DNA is TGCAGTGCGAGGAACTCCTACGAGCAGTACTTC. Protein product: CSARNSYEQYF.

The DNA for the CDR3 is TGTGCCAGCTCACAACAAACCGGACAGTTGGTGAATGCTGGCTACACCTTC. Encoded protein: CASSQQTGQLVNAGYTF. The J gene is TRBJ1-2, the V gene TRBV18; weak D call: TRBD1 (6 bases). From germline, CDR1 is KGHSH and CDR2 LQKENI. Deletions cut 4 bases from V and 7 bases from J, with 25 bases between. The CDR3 has 17 amino acids. The whole variable domain, filled in from reference TRBV18 and TRBJ1-2, reads NAGVMQNPRHLVRRRGQEARLRCSPMKGHSHVYWYRQLPEEGLKFMVYLQKENIIDESGMPKERFSAEFPKEGPSILRIQQVVRGDSAAYFCASSQQTGQLVNAGYTFGSGTRLTVV.

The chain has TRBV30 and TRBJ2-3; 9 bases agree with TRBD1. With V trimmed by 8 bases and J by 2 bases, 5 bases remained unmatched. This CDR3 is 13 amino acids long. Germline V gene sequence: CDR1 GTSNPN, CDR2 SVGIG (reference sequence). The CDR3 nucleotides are TGTGCCAGAACAGGGGGCAACACAGATACGCAGTATTTT. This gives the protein CARTGGNTDTQYF.

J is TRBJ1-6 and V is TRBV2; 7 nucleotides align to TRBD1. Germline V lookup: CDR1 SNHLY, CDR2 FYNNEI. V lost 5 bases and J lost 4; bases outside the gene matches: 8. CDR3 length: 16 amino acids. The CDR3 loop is CASSTGIQGYNSPLHF. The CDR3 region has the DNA TGTGCCAGCAGTACGGGGATACAGGGGTATAATTCACCCCTCCACTTT.

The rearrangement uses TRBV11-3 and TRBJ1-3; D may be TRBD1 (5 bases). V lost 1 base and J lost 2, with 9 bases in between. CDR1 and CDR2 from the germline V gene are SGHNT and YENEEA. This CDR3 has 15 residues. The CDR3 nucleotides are TGTGCCAGCAGCTTAGCTTCAGGGCCTGGAAACACCATATATTTT. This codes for CASSLASGPGNTIYF.

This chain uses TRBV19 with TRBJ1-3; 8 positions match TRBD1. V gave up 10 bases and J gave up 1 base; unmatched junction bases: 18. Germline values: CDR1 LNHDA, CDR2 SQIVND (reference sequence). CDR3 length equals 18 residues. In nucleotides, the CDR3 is TGTGCCAACCCTTGTCACCCGAGGACAGGGCGGTCTGGAAACACCATATATTTT. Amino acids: CANPCHPRTGRSGNTIYF.

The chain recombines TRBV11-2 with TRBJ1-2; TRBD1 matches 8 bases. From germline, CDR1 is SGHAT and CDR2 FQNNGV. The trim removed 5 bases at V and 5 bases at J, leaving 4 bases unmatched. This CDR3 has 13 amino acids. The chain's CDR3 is CASSPGGRYGYTF. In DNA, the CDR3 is TGTGCCAGCAGCCCAGGGGGCCGGTATGGCTACACCTTC.

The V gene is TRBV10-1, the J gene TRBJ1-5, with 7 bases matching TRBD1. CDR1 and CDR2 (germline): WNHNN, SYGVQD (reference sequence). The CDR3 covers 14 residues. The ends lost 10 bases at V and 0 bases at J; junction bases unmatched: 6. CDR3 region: CANSGQHSNQPQHF. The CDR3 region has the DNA TGCGCCAACTCGGGACAGCATAGCAATCAGCCCCAGCATTTT.

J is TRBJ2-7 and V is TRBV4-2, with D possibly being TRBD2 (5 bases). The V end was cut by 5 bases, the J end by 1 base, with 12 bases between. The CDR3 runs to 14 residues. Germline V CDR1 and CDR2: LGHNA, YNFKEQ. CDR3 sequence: CASSSSRGSYEQYF. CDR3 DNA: TGTGCCAGCAGCTCGTCTCGAGGGTCCTACGAGCAGTACTTC.

Here the CDR3 reads CASGSRLLGGVYNEQFF. For the CDR3, the DNA is TGTGCTAGTGGTTCGAGACTACTAGGGGGGGTTTACAATGAGCAGTTCTTC. The chain is built from TRBV12-5 and TRBJ2-1, with D maybe TRBD2 (7 bases). This CDR3 comprises 17 residues. Trimming stripped 4 bases from V and 4 bases from J, with 20 bases between. Germline CDR1 and CDR2: LGHNT and FRNRAP.

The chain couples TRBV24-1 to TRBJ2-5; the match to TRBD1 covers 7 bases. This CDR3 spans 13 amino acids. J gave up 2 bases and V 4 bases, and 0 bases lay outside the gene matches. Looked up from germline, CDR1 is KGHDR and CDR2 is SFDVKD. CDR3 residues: CATSETGQETQYF. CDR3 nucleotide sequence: TGTGCCACCAGTGAGACAGGGCAAGAGACCCAGTACTTC.

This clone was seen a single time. The CDR3 sequence is CATSAGAGNTIYF. The CDR3 DNA reads TGTGCCACCAGCGCGGGGGCTGGAAACACCATATATTTT. This rearrangement joins TRBV15 to TRBJ1-3; the D gene is possibly TRBD1 (5 bases). Germline CDR1 and CDR2: LNHNV and YYDKDF (reference sequence). The CDR3 sequence is 13 residues long. V was shortened by 5 bases and J by 2 bases, with 7 bases between the two germline ends.

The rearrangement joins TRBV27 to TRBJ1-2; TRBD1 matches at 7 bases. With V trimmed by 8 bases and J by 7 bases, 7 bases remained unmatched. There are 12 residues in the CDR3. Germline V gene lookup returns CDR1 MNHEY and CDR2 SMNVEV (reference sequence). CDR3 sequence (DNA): TGTGCCAGCTCAGGGGGGCTTGGTGGCTACACCTTC. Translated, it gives CASSGGLGGYTF.

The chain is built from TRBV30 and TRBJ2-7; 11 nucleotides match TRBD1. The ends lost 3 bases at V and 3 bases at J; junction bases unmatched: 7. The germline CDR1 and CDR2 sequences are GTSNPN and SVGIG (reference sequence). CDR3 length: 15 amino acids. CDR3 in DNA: TGTGCCTGGAGCGCAGGACAGGGGGCGTTCTACGAGCAGTACTTC. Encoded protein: CAWSAGQGAFYEQYF.

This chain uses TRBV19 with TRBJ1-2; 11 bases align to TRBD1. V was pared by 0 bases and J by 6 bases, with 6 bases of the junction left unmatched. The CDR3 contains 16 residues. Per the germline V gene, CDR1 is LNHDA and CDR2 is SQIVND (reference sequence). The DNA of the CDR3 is TGTGCCAGTAGTATAGATCTGGGACAGGGGGAGCATGGCTACACCTTC. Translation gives CASSIDLGQGEHGYTF. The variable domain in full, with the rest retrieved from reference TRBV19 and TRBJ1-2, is DGGITQSPKYLFRKEGQNVTLSCEQNLNHDAMYWYRQDPGQGLRLIYYSQIVNDFQKGDIAEGYSVSREKKESFPLTVTSAQKNPTAFYLCASSIDLGQGEHGYTFGSGTRLTVV.

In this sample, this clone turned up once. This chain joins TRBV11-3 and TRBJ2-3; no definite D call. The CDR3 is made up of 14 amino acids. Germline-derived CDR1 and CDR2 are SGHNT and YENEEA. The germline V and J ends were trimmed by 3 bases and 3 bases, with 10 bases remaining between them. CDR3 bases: TGTGCCAGCAGCTTCGGCGGTGCTACAGATACGCAGTATTTT. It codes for CASSFGGATDTQYF.

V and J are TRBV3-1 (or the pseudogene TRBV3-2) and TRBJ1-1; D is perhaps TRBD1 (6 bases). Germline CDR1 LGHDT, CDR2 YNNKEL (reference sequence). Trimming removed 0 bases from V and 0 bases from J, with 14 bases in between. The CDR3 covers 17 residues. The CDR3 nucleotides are TGTGCCAGCAGCCAAGATCAGGGGCTGGGGTTGAACACTGAAGCTTTCTTT. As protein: CASSQDQGLGLNTEAFF.

The CDR3 DNA sequence: TGCGCCAGCAGCTCTAGCGGGGGGGCTGTCGATGAGCAGTTCTTC. This gives the protein CASSSSGGAVDEQFF. V is TRBV5-1 and J is TRBJ2-1; the match to TRBD2 covers 12 bases. V trimming: 3 bases; J trimming: 8 bases; junction bases outside the gene matches: 6. The germline gives CDR1 SGHRS, CDR2 YFSETQ. The CDR3 sequence is 15 residues long.

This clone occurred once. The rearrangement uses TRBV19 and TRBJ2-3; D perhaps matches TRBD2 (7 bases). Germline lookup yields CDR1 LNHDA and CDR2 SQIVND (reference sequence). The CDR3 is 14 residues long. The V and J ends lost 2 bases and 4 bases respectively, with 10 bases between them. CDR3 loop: CASSITGGSDTQYF. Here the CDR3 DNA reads TGTGCCAGTAGTATAACGGGGGGCTCAGATACGCAGTATTTT.

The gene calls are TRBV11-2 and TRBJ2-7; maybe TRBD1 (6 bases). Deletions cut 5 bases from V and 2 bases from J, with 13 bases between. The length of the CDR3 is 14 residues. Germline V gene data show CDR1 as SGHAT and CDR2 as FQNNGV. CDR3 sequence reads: CASSIGGQTYEQYF. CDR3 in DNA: TGTGCCAGCAGCATAGGCGGACAGACCTACGAGCAGTACTTC.

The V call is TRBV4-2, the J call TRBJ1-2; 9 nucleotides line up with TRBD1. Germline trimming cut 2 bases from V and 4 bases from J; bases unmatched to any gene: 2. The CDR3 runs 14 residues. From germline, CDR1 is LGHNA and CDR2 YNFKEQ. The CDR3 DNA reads TGTGCCAGCAGCCAACCACAGGGGGCCTATGGCTACACCTTC. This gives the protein CASSQPQGAYGYTF.

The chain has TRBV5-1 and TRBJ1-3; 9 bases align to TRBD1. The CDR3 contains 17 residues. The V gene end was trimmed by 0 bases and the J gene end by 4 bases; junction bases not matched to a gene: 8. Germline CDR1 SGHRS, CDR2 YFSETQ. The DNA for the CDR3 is TGCGCCAGCAGCTTGGTGGGACAGGGAAGTGTCGGAAACACCATATATTTT. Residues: CASSLVGQGSVGNTIYF.

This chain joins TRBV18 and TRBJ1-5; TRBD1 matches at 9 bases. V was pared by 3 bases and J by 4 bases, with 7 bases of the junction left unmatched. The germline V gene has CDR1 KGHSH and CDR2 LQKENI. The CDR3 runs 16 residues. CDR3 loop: CASSPGGTGYNQPQHF. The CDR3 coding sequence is TGTGCCAGCTCACCCGGGGGGACAGGGTATAATCAGCCCCAGCATTTT.

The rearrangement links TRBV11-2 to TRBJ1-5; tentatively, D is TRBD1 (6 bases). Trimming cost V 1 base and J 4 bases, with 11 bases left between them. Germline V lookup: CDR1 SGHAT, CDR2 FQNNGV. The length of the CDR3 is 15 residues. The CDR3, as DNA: TGTGCCAGCAGCTTAGCTGGGGGCGCGAATCAGCCCCAGCATTTT. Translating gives CASSLAGGANQPQHF.

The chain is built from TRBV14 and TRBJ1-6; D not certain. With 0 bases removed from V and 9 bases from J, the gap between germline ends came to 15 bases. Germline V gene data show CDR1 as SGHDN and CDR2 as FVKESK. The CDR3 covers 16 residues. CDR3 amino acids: CASSQELAAAGSPLHF. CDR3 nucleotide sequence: TGTGCCAGCAGCCAAGAACTTGCGGCAGCTGGTTCACCCCTCCACTTT.

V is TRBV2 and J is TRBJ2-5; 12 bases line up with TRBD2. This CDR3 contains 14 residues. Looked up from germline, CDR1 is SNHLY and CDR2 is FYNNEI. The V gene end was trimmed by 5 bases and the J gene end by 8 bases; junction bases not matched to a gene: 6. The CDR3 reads CASSRTSGMDTQYF. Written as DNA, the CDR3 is TGTGCCAGCAGTCGGACTAGCGGGATGGACACCCAGTACTTC.

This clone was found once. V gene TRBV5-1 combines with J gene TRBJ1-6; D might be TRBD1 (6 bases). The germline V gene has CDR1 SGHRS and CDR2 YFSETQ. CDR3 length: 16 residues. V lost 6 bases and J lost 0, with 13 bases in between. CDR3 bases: TGCGCCAGCAACCCCGGACAGATCTCCTATAATTCACCCCTCCACTTT. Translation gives CASNPGQISYNSPLHF.

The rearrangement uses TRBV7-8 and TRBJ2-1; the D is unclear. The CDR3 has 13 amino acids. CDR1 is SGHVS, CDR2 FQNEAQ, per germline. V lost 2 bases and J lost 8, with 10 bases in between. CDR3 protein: CASSLNRVDEQFF. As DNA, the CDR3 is TGTGCCAGCAGCTTAAATCGAGTCGATGAGCAGTTCTTC.